This T cell receptor beta chain was identified during a study of T cells after yellow fever vaccination. This clonotype was seen at least ten times. Antigen specificity is unknown. The study's findings and limits: Most clones from primary vaccination resurfaced after the booster (96% CD4, around 89% CD8). Across the CD4 and CD8 compartments, a small share of clonotypes was present in both. Sorted repertoires could include abundant contaminating clonotypes from bulk cells.

5'RACE template switching added a universal primer site and UMIs to TCR cDNA. TCRdb re-analysed the 5' RACE reads in MiXCR, keeping a single row per CDR3 protein. The sample shows about 220,000 distinct CDR3 sequences, around 3.1% of them seen only once. Trimming removed 6 bases from V and 4 bases from J, with 11 bases in between. The germline V gene encodes CDR1 SGHRS and CDR2 YFSETQ. This CDR3 comprises 12 residues. This rearrangement joins TRBV5-1 to TRBJ2-7; D remains unclear. The specimen was CD4+ T cells sorted from PBMCs, collected 10 days after the yellow fever booster vaccination. The sequence derives from a man aged 18 to 30 who received the YFV17D yellow fever vaccine. The CDR3 here is CASNRDGYEQYV. The DNA of the CDR3 is TGCGCCAGCAATAGGGATGGGTACGAGCAGTACGTC.